A selection of T cell receptor beta chains follows, all from one sample in a study of OX40 agonist ivuxolimab in advanced cancers. Clones were sequenced by immunoSEQ multiplex PCR, and TCRdb holds only the in-frame ones, with some missing. The sample carries 77,000 or so clones, approximately 92% recorded once. The sequencing here drew on CD4+ or CD8+ T cells sorted from blood, taken in a trial of the OX40 agonist ivuxolimab. These receptors all stem from an adult with an advanced solid tumor such as melanoma, head and neck, liver or kidney cancer. CDR3s include the opening cysteine and the closing phenylalanine or tryptophan. Fields, in order: J gene, clone size, D gene, V gene, CDR3 DNA, CDR3 protein. The D gene is left open where the match is weak. Clone size, where shown, is once, few, many, or a class for clones that have expanded.

TRBJ2-7	-	TRBD2	TRBV10-2	TGCGCCAGCACCCTAGCGGGGGCCTACGAGCAGTACTTC	CASTLAGAYEQYF
TRBJ1-6	-	-	TRBV19	TGTGCCAGTAGGGCTGTACAGGCGGATTCACCCCTCCACTTT	CASRAVQADSPLHF
TRBJ2-1	-	TRBD1	TRBV18	TGTGCCAGCTCACGACAGGGTGAGGACAATGAGCAGTTCTTC	CASSRQGEDNEQFF
TRBJ1-2	-	-	TRBV10-3	TGTGCCATCAGTGAGATTGCTAGGGGTGGCTACACCTTC	CAISEIARGGYTF
TRBJ2-5	-	-	TRBV12-5	TGTGCTAGTGGTCGAACTGGCTTCCAAGAGACCCAGTACTTC	CASGRTGFQETQYF
TRBJ2-5	-	-	TRBV7-2	TGTGCCAGCACCTACACGAGCACGACGAAAGAGACCCAGTACTTC	CASTYTSTTKETQYF
TRBJ1-2	-	-	TRBV19	TGTGCCACCAGACAGGCGCTGGGGAACTATGGCTACACCTTC	CATRQALGNYGYTF
TRBJ2-1	-	-	TRBV5-4	TGTGCCAGCAGATCCTCCTACAATGAGCAGTTCTTC	CASRSSYNEQFF
TRBJ1-4	-	TRBD1	TRBV6-5	TGTGCCAGCAGTGGACAGGGCAGGGAAAAACTGTTTTTT	CASSGQGREKLFF
TRBJ1-2	-	-	TRBV18	TGTGCCAGCTCACCAGACCGCACTAACTATGGCTACACCTTC	CASSPDRTNYGYTF
TRBJ1-5	-	-	TRBV7-2	TGTGCCAGCAGCTTAGAAGGTTTGAATGGGCAGCCCCAGCATTTT	CASSLEGLNGQPQHF
TRBJ1-5	once	-	TRBV11-2	TGTGCCAGCAGCTCGATTGAGTATCAGCCCCAGCATTTT	CASSSIEYQPQHF
TRBJ2-7	-	-	TRBV4-1	TGCGCCAGCAGCCAAGGACTCAGGGGATACGAGCAGTACTTC	CASSQGLRGYEQYF
TRBJ2-2	-	-	TRBV19	TGTGCCAGTAGTATAGGGCGGGCCACCGGGGAGCTGTTTTTT	CASSIGRATGELFF
TRBJ1-1	-	-	TRBV9	TGTGCCAGCAGCTCAGGGACGGGAATGAACACTGAAGCTTTCTTT	CASSSGTGMNTEAFF
TRBJ1-1	-	-	TRBV5-8	TGTGCCAGCAGCTTGTGGGTGAACACTGAAGCTTTCTTT	CASSLWVNTEAFF
TRBJ1-2	-	-	TRBV14	TGTGCCAGCAGCCAAGAAAAACGCCCCACAGGTCTCTATGGCTACACCTTC	CASSQEKRPTGLYGYTF
TRBJ2-3	-	TRBD2	TRBV6-5	TGTGCCAGCAGTTCTGTAGCGGGGGAGGTAGATACGCAGTATTTT	CASSSVAGEVDTQYF
TRBJ2-5	-	-	TRBV5-1	TGCGCTAGCAGCGGTGGAGTTGGGGAGACCCAGTACTTC	CASSGGVGETQYF
TRBJ1-1	few	-	TRBV7-2	TGTGCCAGCAGCTTATACGGAAACACTGAAGCTTTCTTT	CASSLYGNTEAFF
TRBJ2-7	-	TRBD2	TRBV10-3	TGTGCCAGCAGCCCCGGGACTAGCACCGGGTTCTACGAGCAGTACTTC	CASSPGTSTGFYEQYF
TRBJ2-1	-	-	TRBV9	TGTGCCAGCAGCGTACCCTCTTCTTCTTTTGGGGGCGATGAGCAGTTCTTC	CASSVPSSSFGGDEQFF
TRBJ1-1	-	-	TRBV28	TGTGCCAGCAGTTCTTACCCTCTCTCTGGAGGGACGGACACTGAAGCTTTCTTT	CASSSYPLSGGTDTEAFF
TRBJ2-7	-	-	TRBV27	TGTGCCAGCAGTTTATCGGCCCGGGGAAGTTTCGAGCAGTACTTC	CASSLSARGSFEQYF
TRBJ1-4	-	TRBD1	TRBV4-1	TGCGCCAGCAGCCTGGGACAGGGCCTTGCAACTAATGAAAAACTGTTTTTT	CASSLGQGLATNEKLFF
TRBJ2-5	-	-	TRBV6-1	TGTGCCATCAATCTTGGGAGGGGGCAGAAGACCCAGTACTTC	CAINLGRGQKTQYF
TRBJ2-1	-	-	TRBV23-1	TGCGCCAGCAGTCAATCCCTCCCTAATGAGCAGTTCTTC	CASSQSLPNEQFF
TRBJ1-5	-	-	TRBV28	TGTGCCAGCAGTTCCACGGGGAGCAATCAGCCCCAGCATTTT	CASSSTGSNQPQHF
TRBJ2-3	-	TRBD2	TRBV5-4	TGTGCCAGCAGCTCAAAAGCGGGAACTAGCACAGATACGCAGTATTTT	CASSSKAGTSTDTQYF
TRBJ2-1	-	TRBD1	TRBV6-5	TGTGCCAGCAGGGACGACGGCAGGGGGTATGAGCAGTTCTTC	CASRDDGRGYEQFF
TRBJ1-5	-	TRBD1	TRBV30	TGTGCCTGGACAGGGGGCGCAGGCAATCAGCCCCAGCATTTT	CAWTGGAGNQPQHF
TRBJ2-5	-	-	TRBV20-1	TGCAGTGCTAGTCAGGAGACCCAGTACTTC	CSASQETQYF
TRBJ1-2	-	-	TRBV28	TGTGCCAGCAGTCCCCCCCCCTTCTATGGCTACACCTTC	CASSPPPFYGYTF
TRBJ1-1	-	-	TRBV5-8	TGTGCCAGCAGCTTGGCCGCGGCGAACACTGAAGCTTTCTTT	CASSLAAANTEAFF
TRBJ2-7	-	TRBD1	TRBV6-6	TGTGCCAGCAGGACAGGGGGCGCCTACGAGCAGTACTTC	CASRTGGAYEQYF
TRBJ2-5	once	-	TRBV5-4	TGTGCCAGCAGCTTGTGGGGAGGCAGGGAGCAGTACTTC	CASSLWGGREQYF
TRBJ1-4	-	TRBD1	TRBV6-1	TGTGCCAGCAGTTCGGGGACAGCAACTAATGAAAAACTGTTTTTT	CASSSGTATNEKLFF
TRBJ2-1	once	-	TRBV14	TGTGCCAGCAGTAACAGGGTAATGGAGCAGTTCTTC	CASSNRVMEQFF
TRBJ2-2	once	-	TRBV28	TGTGCCAGCAGTTTTTCATCGAACACCGGGGAGCTGTTTTTT	CASSFSSNTGELFF
TRBJ2-1	-	TRBD1	TRBV7-2	TGTGCCAGCAGCGGACAGGGTTCTTCATACAATGAGCAGTTCTTC	CASSGQGSSYNEQFF
TRBJ2-5	once	TRBD2	TRBV18	TGTGCCAGCTCACCCAATCTTAGCGGGGGCCAAGAGACCCAGTACTTC	CASSPNLSGGQETQYF
TRBJ2-7	-	TRBD1	TRBV15	TGTGCCACCAGGGAGGCAGGGGGCGGGTACGAGCAGTACTTC	CATREAGGGYEQYF
TRBJ1-5	-	-	TRBV30	TGTGCCTGGAGTGTCCCAGGGCTTAGCAATCAGCCCCAGCATTTT	CAWSVPGLSNQPQHF
TRBJ2-3	-	-	TRBV19	TGTGCCAGTAGTATATTGACCACAGATACGCAGTATTTT	CASSILTTDTQYF
TRBJ1-5	-	-	TRBV27	TGTGCCAGCAGTCTTCCAGGGGTACCCGATCAGCCCCAGCATTTT	CASSLPGVPDQPQHF